The 32 T cell receptor beta chains below were found in one sample sequenced in a study of cytomegalovirus exposure and HLA in healthy donors. The study ran its PCR with 60 Vbeta and 13 Jbeta primers. The table came from immunoSEQ multiplex PCR; TCRdb's copy has only in-frame clones and leaves some out. The profile shows about 110,000 clones, over 65% of them singletons. The sequenced material came from PBMCs. The receptor source for this set is a woman aged 25 to 39 in good health and CMV-seronegative.

The J gene is TRBJ1-5, the V gene TRBV7-2, with D maybe TRBD1 (5 bases). Germline CDR1 reads SGHTA; CDR2 reads FQGNSA. V gave up 1 base and J gave up 5 bases, with 9 bases separating them. This CDR3 has 14 amino acids. CDR3 amino acids: CASSLGQSYQPQHF. The CDR3 bases are TGTGCCAGCAGCTTAGGACAGAGTTATCAGCCCCAGCATTTT.

The chain couples TRBV28 to TRBJ2-5, with TRBD1 matching over 8 bases. The CDR3 is 13 amino acids. Germline lookup yields CDR1 MDHEN and CDR2 SYDVKM. Trimming cost V 5 bases and J 4 bases; bases outside gene matches: 3. CDR3 sequence reads: CASSGGTGETQYF. CDR3 DNA sequence: TGTGCCAGCAGTGGGGGGACAGGAGAGACCCAGTACTTC.

In its sample, this clone was seen a few times. The genes are TRBV6-5 and TRBJ2-2; D uncertain. This CDR3 comprises 11 residues. V was trimmed by 5 bases and J by 5 bases, leaving 3 bases between them. Germline CDR1 is MNHEY and CDR2 is SVGAGI. CDR3 region: CASSATGELFF. In DNA, the CDR3 is TGTGCCAGCAGTGCGACCGGGGAGCTGTTTTTT.

The CDR3 is CASRIHRGKGNQPQHF. In DNA, the CDR3 is TGTGCCAGCAGGATCCACAGGGGTAAGGGGAATCAGCCCCAGCATTTT. This chain connects TRBV28 to TRBJ1-5, with 7 bases aligning to TRBD1. The length of the CDR3 is 16 residues. V gave up 6 bases and J gave up 4 bases; unmatched junction bases: 12. Germline values: CDR1 MDHEN, CDR2 SYDVKM. Full variable domain (missing parts from reference TRBV28 and TRBJ1-5): DVKVTQSSRYLVKRTGEKVFLECVQDMDHENMFWYRQDPGLGLRLIYFSYDVKMKEKGDIPEGYSVSREKKERFSLILESASTNQTSMYLCASRIHRGKGNQPQHFGDGTRLSIL.

The chain links TRBV30 to TRBJ1-1; D perhaps matches TRBD1 (6 bases). Germline V gene data show CDR1 as GTSNPN and CDR2 as SVGIG (reference sequence). Trimming stripped 2 bases from V and 1 base from J, with 8 bases between. This CDR3 is built from 13 residues. DNA for the CDR3: TGTGCCTGGAGTACGGGACAGAACACTGAAGCTTTCTTT. Its protein is CAWSTGQNTEAFF.

V and J are TRBV7-2 and TRBJ1-2; 10 positions match TRBD1. Per the germline V gene, CDR1 is SGHTA and CDR2 is FQGNSA. This CDR3 has 14 residues. V lost 5 bases to trimming and J lost 10 bases; unmatched junction nucleotides: 10. In nucleotides, the CDR3 is TGTGCCAGCAGCCCCCTGAGGGGACAGGGGACCTACACCTTC. Its protein product is CASSPLRGQGTYTF.

The chain has TRBV9 and TRBJ2-1, with a possible D match to TRBD2 (5 bases). From germline, CDR1 is SGDLS and CDR2 YYNGEE. The V end lost 0 bases, the J end lost 0 bases, and 10 bases lay between the germline ends. The CDR3 consists of 16 residues. In nucleotides, the CDR3 is TGTGCCAGCAGCGTAGCGGGTGGGAGCTCCTACAATGAGCAGTTCTTC. Protein product: CASSVAGGSSYNEQFF.

The chain has TRBV10-3 and TRBJ2-2; D is possibly TRBD2 (6 bases). CDR3 length equals 14 residues. The germline V and J ends were trimmed by 6 bases and 4 bases, with 12 bases remaining between them. Germline V CDR1 and CDR2: ENHRY, SYGVKD. In DNA, the CDR3 is TGTGCCATCAGGGGGGGTTCGGGCACCGGGGAGCTGTTTTTT. It is translated as CAIRGGSGTGELFF.

This chain joins TRBV5-4 and TRBJ2-2; D call uncertain. V lost 3 bases and J 3 bases, leaving 18 bases between the germline ends. Germline lookup yields CDR1 SGHNT and CDR2 YYREEE (reference sequence). The CDR3 loop spans 17 amino acids. CDR3 sequence (DNA): TGTGCCAGCAGCTCGCTGACTCTACAAATGGACACCGGGGAGCTGTTTTTT. Residues: CASSSLTLQMDTGELFF.

In DNA, the CDR3 is TGCGCCAGCAGCCAAGTGACCGGGACACCCTACAATGAGCAGTTCTTC. This sequence encodes CASSQVTGTPYNEQFF. The chain employs TRBV4-3 and TRBJ2-1, with D possibly TRBD1 on 6 matching bases. Trimming shortened V by 1 base and J by 2 bases, and 12 bases separated the two germline ends. The germline V gene encodes CDR1 LGHNA and CDR2 YSLEER. The CDR3 length is 16 residues.

The V call is TRBV19, the J call TRBJ2-7; 9 bases agree with TRBD2. With V trimmed by 5 bases and J by 7 bases, 6 bases remained unmatched. This CDR3 is built from 13 residues. CDR1 LNHDA and CDR2 SQIVND come from the germline V gene (reference sequence). The CDR3 coding sequence is TGTGCCAGTAGTTTCAGCGGGAGGTATGAGCAGTACTTC. This sequence encodes CASSFSGRYEQYF.

The gene calls are TRBV6-5 and TRBJ2-7; 10 bases match TRBD1. Per the germline V gene, CDR1 is MNHEY and CDR2 is SVGAGI. The V gene end was trimmed by 7 bases and the J gene end by 7 bases; junction bases not matched to a gene: 10. This CDR3 has 14 residues. CDR3 sequence reads: CASKKTGGAGEQYF. The DNA for the CDR3 is TGTGCCAGCAAAAAGACAGGGGGCGCGGGGGAGCAGTACTTC.

V and J are TRBV6-6 and TRBJ2-1; 9 bases map to TRBD2. This CDR3 is built from 15 residues. The trim removed 7 bases at V and 3 bases at J, leaving 7 bases unmatched. Germline CDR1 and CDR2: MNHNY and SVGAGI (reference sequence). The CDR3 bases are TGTGCCAGCATCAGTAGCGGGAGAGTCTACAATGAGCAGTTCTTC. This translates into CASISSGRVYNEQFF.

The chain employs TRBV13 and TRBJ1-2; 7 bases align to TRBD1. Germline CDR1 is PRHDT and CDR2 is FYEKMQ (reference sequence). V was clipped by 5 bases and J by 2 bases; unmatched bases: 5. The CDR3 runs 14 residues. CDR3 residues: CASSVDRTNYGYTF. CDR3 sequence (DNA): TGTGCCAGCAGCGTGGACAGGACAAACTATGGCTACACCTTC.

The V call is TRBV4-1, the J call TRBJ1-2; D is ambiguous. Trimming took 5 bases from V and 2 from J, leaving 15 bases between them. Per germline, CDR1 MGHRA and CDR2 YSYEKL. This CDR3 spans 15 amino acids. CDR3 residues: CASSTRTEGNYGYTF. DNA for the CDR3: TGCGCCAGCAGCACCCGGACGGAGGGCAACTATGGCTACACCTTC.

The chain links TRBV29-1 to TRBJ2-7; 8 bases fit TRBD2. Per germline, CDR1 SQVTM and CDR2 ANQGSEA. V gave up 1 base and J gave up 9 bases; unmatched junction bases: 8. The CDR3 contains 13 residues. The CDR3, as DNA: TGCAGCGTTGAAGGTCTAGCGGGCTATGGGCAGTACTTC. It is translated as CSVEGLAGYGQYF.

This chain joins TRBV18 and TRBJ2-7, with TRBD2 matching over 8 bases. The CDR3 runs to 16 residues. V lost 3 bases to trimming and J lost 3 bases; unmatched junction nucleotides: 10. The V gene's germline CDR1 is KGHSH and CDR2 LQKENI. DNA of the CDR3: TGTGCCAGCTCACCGCCGGGATGGGCGGGAGGCTACGAGCAGTACTTC. It codes for CASSPPGWAGGYEQYF. The full variable domain, in which reference TRBV18 and TRBJ2-7 provide the parts outside the CDR3, is NAGVMQNPRHLVRRRGQEARLRCSPMKGHSHVYWYRQLPEEGLKFMVYLQKENIIDESGMPKERFSAEFPKEGPSILRIQQVVRGDSAAYFCASSPPGWAGGYEQYFGPGTRLTVT.

The CDR3 nucleotides are TGTGCCTGGGCGGACGGGGGGGCGACCTACGAGCAGTACTTC. This translates into CAWADGGATYEQYF. This chain links TRBV30 with TRBJ2-7; 8 nucleotides match TRBD2. CDR1 is GTSNPN and CDR2 is SVGIG in the germline V gene (reference sequence). The CDR3 is 14 residues long. V lost 5 bases and J lost 2; bases outside the gene matches: 8.

The chain combines TRBV4-3 with TRBJ2-1; tentatively, D is TRBD2 (7 bases). Trimming left V 0 bases short and J 3 bases short, with 15 bases between. This CDR3 is built from 17 residues. Germline V gene sequence: CDR1 LGHNA, CDR2 YSLEER. CDR3 region: CASSQDGGGRGYNEQFF. The CDR3 nucleotides read TGCGCCAGCAGCCAAGATGGCGGGGGCCGGGGCTACAATGAGCAGTTCTTC.

The rearrangement joins TRBV13 to TRBJ2-5; 14 bases are a match to TRBD2. J lost 4 bases, V lost 5 bases, and 6 bases had no gene match. Looked up from germline, CDR1 is PRHDT and CDR2 is FYEKMQ (reference sequence). This CDR3 comprises 16 residues. The CDR3 bases are TGTGCCAGCAGCCCCCGACTAGCGGGGGGGCTAGAGACCCAGTACTTC. This codes for CASSPRLAGGLETQYF.

The chain is built from TRBV14 and TRBJ2-5; 7 bases are shared with TRBD2. Germline CDR1 and CDR2: SGHDN and FVKESK. With V trimmed by 4 bases and J by 4 bases, 3 bases remained unmatched. The CDR3 consists of 13 residues. The CDR3: CASSPGGIETQYF. CDR3 sequence (DNA): TGTGCCAGCAGCCCGGGGGGAATAGAGACCCAGTACTTC.

The chain uses TRBV18 and TRBJ1-2; TRBD1 matches at 8 bases. Trimming took 2 bases from V and 3 from J; bases not matched to a gene: 11. The CDR3 has 17 residues. Germline loops: CDR1 KGHSH, CDR2 LQKENI. The chain's CDR3 is CASSPEDRGPIYYGYTF. CDR3 nucleotides: TGTGCCAGCTCACCAGAAGACAGGGGCCCTATCTACTATGGCTACACCTTC.

This chain links TRBV9 with TRBJ1-2; perhaps TRBD1 as D (5 bases). CDR3 length equals 13 residues. Trimming stripped 0 bases from V and 8 bases from J, with 11 bases between. Germline V gene lookup returns CDR1 SGDLS and CDR2 YYNGEE. CDR3 loop: CASSVDQGGGYTF. The CDR3 nucleotides are TGTGCCAGCAGCGTAGATCAGGGTGGAGGCTACACCTTC. The entire variable domain, with the rest obtained from reference TRBV9 and TRBJ1-2, is as follows: DSGVTQTPKHLITATGQRVTLRCSPRSGDLSVYWYQQSLDQGLQFLIQYYNGEERAKGNILERFSAQQFPDLHSELNLSSLELGDSALYFCASSVDQGGGYTFGSGTRLTVV.

This chain links TRBV4-1 with TRBJ2-2; 9 bases agree with TRBD1. CDR1 MGHRA and CDR2 YSYEKL come from the germline V gene. This CDR3 contains 15 residues. V dropped 4 bases and J dropped 3; count of bases not matched to a gene: 3. DNA for the CDR3: TGCGCCAGCAGCCGAGGACAGGGGTACACCGGGGAGCTGTTTTTT. This encodes CASSRGQGYTGELFF.

This chain connects TRBV4-1 to TRBJ2-7; 7 positions match TRBD1. This CDR3 region has 15 residues. Germline V gives CDR1 MGHRA, CDR2 YSYEKL. Losses at the gene ends were 0 bases for V and 3 bases for J; bases not matched to a gene: 5. The CDR3 bases are TGCGCCAGCAGCCAAGACACCGGGACAGACTACGAGCAGTACTTC. Amino acids: CASSQDTGTDYEQYF.

The rearrangement joins TRBV6-1 to TRBJ1-5, with D perhaps matching TRBD1 (6 bases). V lost 3 bases and J 0 bases, leaving 9 bases between the germline ends. CDR1 and CDR2 (germline): MNHNS, SASEGT. The CDR3 sequence is 15 residues long. CDR3 sequence: CASSDRGYSNQPQHF. As DNA, the CDR3 is TGTGCCAGCAGTGACAGGGGATATAGCAATCAGCCCCAGCATTTT.

This clone was recorded once. This chain joins TRBV28 and TRBJ2-5; 7 nucleotides agree with TRBD2. The CDR3 consists of 12 residues. V was pared by 3 bases and J by 9 bases, with 4 bases of the junction left unmatched. Germline V gives CDR1 MDHEN, CDR2 SYDVKM. The CDR3 DNA reads TGTGCCAGCAGTTTTAGACGGGGGGCCCAGTACTTC. Amino acid sequence: CASSFRRGAQYF.

This clone has a single count. The genes are TRBV4-3 and TRBJ2-1; TRBD2 might be the D (6 bases). The CDR3 runs to 17 residues. The V gene lost 0 bases and the J gene lost 0 bases, with 12 bases spanning the gap. The V gene's germline CDR1 is LGHNA and CDR2 YSLEER. This CDR3 reads CASSQDIGTGSYNEQFF. CDR3 sequence (DNA): TGCGCCAGCAGCCAAGATATTGGGACTGGCTCCTACAATGAGCAGTTCTTC.

CDR3: CASSRDSGNQPQHF. In nucleotides, the CDR3 is TGTGCCAGCAGTCGGGACAGTGGCAATCAGCCCCAGCATTTT. This chain connects TRBV6-1 to TRBJ1-5; 7 bases map to TRBD1. V shed 5 bases, J shed 2 bases, and the junction held 3 bases outside the gene matches. The germline CDR1 and CDR2 sequences are MNHNS and SASEGT. This CDR3 region has 14 residues.

The table lists this clone with a few counts. This CDR3 is CASRQPGARNNEQFF. In DNA, the CDR3 is TGTGCCAGCAGGCAGCCGGGAGCGCGTAACAATGAGCAGTTCTTC. The rearrangement uses TRBV6-5 and TRBJ2-1; weak D call: TRBD2 (6 bases). Germline CDR1 reads MNHEY; CDR2 reads SVGAGI. This CDR3 has 15 amino acids. Trimming stripped 6 bases from V and 5 bases from J, with 17 bases between.

The genes are TRBV5-1 and TRBJ2-1; TRBD2 matches 9 bases. Trimming took 4 bases from V and 7 from J; bases not matched to a gene: 12. Germline-derived CDR1 and CDR2 are SGHRS and YFSETQ. This CDR3 spans 16 amino acids. CDR3 protein: CASSPQGSGSLNEQFF. The CDR3 DNA is TGCGCCAGCAGCCCCCAGGGTAGCGGGAGTCTGAATGAGCAGTTCTTC.

This chain links TRBV5-6 with TRBJ2-7; 7 nucleotides line up with TRBD1. The CDR3 contains 16 residues. CDR1 is SGHDT and CDR2 is YYEEEE in the germline V gene. With V trimmed by 0 bases and J by 0 bases, 6 bases remained unmatched. CDR3 sequence: CASSLVGTAFSYEQYF. DNA for the CDR3: TGTGCCAGCAGCTTGGTTGGGACAGCATTCTCCTACGAGCAGTACTTC.